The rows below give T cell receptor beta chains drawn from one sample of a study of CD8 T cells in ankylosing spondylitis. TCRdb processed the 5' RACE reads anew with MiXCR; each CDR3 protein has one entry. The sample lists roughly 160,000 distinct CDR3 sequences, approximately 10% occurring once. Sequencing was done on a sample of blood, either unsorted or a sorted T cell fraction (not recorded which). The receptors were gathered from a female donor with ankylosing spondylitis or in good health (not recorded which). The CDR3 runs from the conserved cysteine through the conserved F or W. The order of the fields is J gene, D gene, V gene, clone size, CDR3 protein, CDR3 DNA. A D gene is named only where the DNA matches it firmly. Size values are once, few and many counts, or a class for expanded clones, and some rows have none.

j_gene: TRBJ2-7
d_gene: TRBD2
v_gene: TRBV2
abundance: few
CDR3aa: CASSPHPGTSGYEQYF
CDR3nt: TGTGCCAGCAGCCCGCATCCCGGGACTAGCGGATACGAGCAGTACTTC

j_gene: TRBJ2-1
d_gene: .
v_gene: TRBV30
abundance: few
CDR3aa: CAWNELSYNEQFF
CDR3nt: TGTGCCTGGAACGAGCTGTCCTACAATGAGCAGTTCTTC

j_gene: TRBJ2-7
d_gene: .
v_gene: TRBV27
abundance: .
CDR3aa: CASRGGGSEQYF
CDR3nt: TGTGCCAGCAGGGGAGGGGGGTCCGAGCAGTACTTC

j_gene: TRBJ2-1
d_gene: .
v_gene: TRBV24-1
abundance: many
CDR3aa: CATSEGGTGKGQFF
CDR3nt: TGTGCCACCAGTGAGGGTGGGACGGGTAAGGGGCAGTTCTTC

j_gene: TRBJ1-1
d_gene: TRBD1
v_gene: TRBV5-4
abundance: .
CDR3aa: CASSPGTGYNEAFF
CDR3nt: TGTGCCAGCAGCCCGGGGACAGGGTATAATGAAGCTTTCTTT

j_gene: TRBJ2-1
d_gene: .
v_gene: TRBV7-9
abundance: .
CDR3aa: CASSSTGRGEQFF
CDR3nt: TGTGCCAGCAGTTCGACAGGGAGGGGTGAGCAGTTCTTC

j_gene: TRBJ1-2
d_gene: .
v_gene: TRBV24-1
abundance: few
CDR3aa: CATSDPGRTDYGYTF
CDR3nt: TGTGCCACCAGTGACCCGGGACGGACCGACTATGGCTACACCTTC

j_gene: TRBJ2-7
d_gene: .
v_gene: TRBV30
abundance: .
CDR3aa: CAWSGQTYEQYF
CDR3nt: TGTGCCTGGAGCGGACAGACCTACGAGCAGTACTTC

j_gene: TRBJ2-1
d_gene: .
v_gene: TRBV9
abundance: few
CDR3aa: CASSVYPGGNEQFF
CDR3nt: TGTGCCAGCAGCGTATACCCCGGGGGTAATGAGCAGTTCTTC

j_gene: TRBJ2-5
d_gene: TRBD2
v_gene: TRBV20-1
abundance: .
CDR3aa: CSALGGTLQETQYF
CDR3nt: TGCAGTGCCCTCGGGGGGACGCTACAAGAGACCCAGTACTTC

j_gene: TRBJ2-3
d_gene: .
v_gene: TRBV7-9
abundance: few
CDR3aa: CASSLEGSTDTQYF
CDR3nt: TGTGCCAGCAGCTTGGAGGGCAGCACAGATACGCAGTATTTT

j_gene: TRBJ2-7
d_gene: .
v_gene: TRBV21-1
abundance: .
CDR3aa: CASSKSEVVTYEQYF
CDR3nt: TGTGCCAGCAGCAAATCGGAGGTGGTGACCTACGAGCAGTACTTC

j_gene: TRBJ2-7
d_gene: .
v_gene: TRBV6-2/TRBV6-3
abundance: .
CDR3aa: CASSVRPYDEQYF
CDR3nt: TGTGCCAGCAGCGTACGGCCATACGACGAGCAGTACTTC

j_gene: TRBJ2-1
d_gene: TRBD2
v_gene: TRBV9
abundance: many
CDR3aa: CASSGRTSDNEQFF
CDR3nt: TGTGCCAGCAGCGGGCGGACTAGCGACAATGAGCAGTTCTTC

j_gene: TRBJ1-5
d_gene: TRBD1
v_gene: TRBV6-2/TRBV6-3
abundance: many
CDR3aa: CASSRRDRYNQPQHF
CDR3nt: TGTGCCAGCAGCCGCCGGGACAGGTACAATCAGCCCCAGCATTTT

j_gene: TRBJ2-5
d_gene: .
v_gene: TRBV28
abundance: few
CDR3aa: CASRTPGQLETQYF
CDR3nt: TGTGCCAGCAGGACCCCGGGGCAGTTGGAGACCCAGTACTTC

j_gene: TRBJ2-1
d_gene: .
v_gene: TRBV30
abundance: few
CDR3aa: CAWTDGGLVEQFF
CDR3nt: TGTGCCTGGACTGACGGCGGGCTGGTTGAGCAGTTCTTC

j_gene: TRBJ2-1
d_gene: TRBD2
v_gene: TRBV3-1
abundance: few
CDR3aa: CASSPAGLHNEQFF
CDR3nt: TGTGCCAGCAGCCCAGCGGGACTCCACAATGAGCAGTTCTTC

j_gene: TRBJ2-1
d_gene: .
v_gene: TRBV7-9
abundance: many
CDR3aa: CASSLSEGNEQFF
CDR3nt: TGTGCCAGCAGCTTATCCGAAGGGAATGAGCAGTTCTTC

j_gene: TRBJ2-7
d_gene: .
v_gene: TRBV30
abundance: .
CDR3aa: CAWSVVAAPYEQYF
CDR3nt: TGTGCCTGGAGTGTTGTAGCGGCCCCCTACGAGCAGTACTTC

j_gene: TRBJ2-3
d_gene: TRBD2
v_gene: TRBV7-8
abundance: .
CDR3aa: CASSHTSGRGSTDTQYF
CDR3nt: TGTGCCAGCAGCCATACTAGCGGGAGGGGGAGCACAGATACGCAGTATTTT

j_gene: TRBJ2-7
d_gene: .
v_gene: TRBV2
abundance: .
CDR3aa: CASSEIGREQYF
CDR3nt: TGTGCCAGCAGTGAAATCGGGAGAGAGCAGTACTTC

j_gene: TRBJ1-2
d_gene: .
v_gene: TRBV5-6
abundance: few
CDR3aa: CASSLWGASTYGYTF
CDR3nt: TGTGCCAGCAGCTTGTGGGGGGCGTCGACCTATGGCTACACCTTC

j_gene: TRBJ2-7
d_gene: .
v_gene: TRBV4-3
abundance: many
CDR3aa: CASSQDPGLTYEQYF
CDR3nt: TGCGCCAGCAGCCAAGACCCGGGGCTTACCTACGAGCAGTACTTC

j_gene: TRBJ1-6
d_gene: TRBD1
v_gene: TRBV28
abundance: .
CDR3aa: CASSLLRGSPLHF
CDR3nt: TGTGCCAGCAGTCTTCTCAGGGGGTCACCCCTCCACTTT

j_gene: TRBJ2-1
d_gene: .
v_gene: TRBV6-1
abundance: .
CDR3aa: CASASGVSSYNEQFF
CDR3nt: TGTGCCAGCGCCTCAGGGGTCAGCTCCTACAATGAGCAGTTCTTC

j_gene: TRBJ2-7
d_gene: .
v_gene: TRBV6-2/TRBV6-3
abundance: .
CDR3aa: CASKKEGYEQYF
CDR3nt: TGTGCCAGCAAGAAAGAAGGGTACGAGCAGTACTTC

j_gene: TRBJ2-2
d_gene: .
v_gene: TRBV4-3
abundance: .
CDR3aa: CASSQDPRRGELFF
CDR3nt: TGCGCCAGCAGCCAGGATCCACGGCGGGGGGAGCTGTTTTTT

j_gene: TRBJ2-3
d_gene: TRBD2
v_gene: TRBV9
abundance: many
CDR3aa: CASSVEAGGPKDTQYF
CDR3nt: TGTGCCAGCAGCGTAGAGGCGGGAGGGCCAAAAGATACGCAGTATTTT

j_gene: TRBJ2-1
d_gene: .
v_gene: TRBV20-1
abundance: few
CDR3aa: CSAAHLAESYNEQFF
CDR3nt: TGCAGTGCCGCTCACTTAGCCGAAAGCTACAATGAGCAGTTCTTC

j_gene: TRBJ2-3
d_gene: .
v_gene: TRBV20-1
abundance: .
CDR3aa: CSAHTYITVAGSTDTQYF
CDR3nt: TGCAGTGCGCATACCTATATAACAGTCGCGGGTAGCACAGATACGCAGTATTTT

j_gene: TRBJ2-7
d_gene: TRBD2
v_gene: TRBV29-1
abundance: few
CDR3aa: CSVERVGGDEQYF
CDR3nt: TGCAGCGTTGAGAGGGTCGGGGGGGACGAGCAGTACTTC

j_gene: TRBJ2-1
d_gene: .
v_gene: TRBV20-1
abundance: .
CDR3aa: CSARSPQTYNEQFF
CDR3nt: TGCAGTGCTAGGTCCCCACAAACTTACAATGAGCAGTTCTTC

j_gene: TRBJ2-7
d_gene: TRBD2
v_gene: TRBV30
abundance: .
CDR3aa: CAWIPLGGIRGEQYF
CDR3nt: TGTGCCTGGATCCCCCTCGGGGGGATAAGGGGCGAGCAGTACTTC

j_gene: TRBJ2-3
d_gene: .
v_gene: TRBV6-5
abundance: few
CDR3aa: CASSYLPGFGSTDTQYF
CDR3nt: TGTGCCAGCAGTTACCTCCCCGGATTCGGAAGCACAGATACGCAGTATTTT

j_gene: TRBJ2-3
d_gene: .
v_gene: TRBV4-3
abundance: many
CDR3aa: CASSPGSSGTDTQYF
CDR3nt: TGCGCCAGCAGCCCCGGGAGTTCTGGGACAGATACGCAGTATTTT

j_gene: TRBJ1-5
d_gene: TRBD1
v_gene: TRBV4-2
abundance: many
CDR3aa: CASSHYWDREGQPQHF
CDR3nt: TGTGCCAGCAGCCATTATTGGGACAGGGAAGGTCAGCCCCAGCATTTT

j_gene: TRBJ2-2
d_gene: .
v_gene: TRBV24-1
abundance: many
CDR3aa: CATSPASITNTGELFF
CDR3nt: TGTGCCACCAGTCCCGCCTCGATAACGAACACCGGGGAGCTGTTTTTT

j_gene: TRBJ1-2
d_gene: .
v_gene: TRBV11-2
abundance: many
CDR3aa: CAEWQGLREGYTF
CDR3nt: TGTGCCGAATGGCAGGGCCTTCGCGAGGGCTACACCTTC

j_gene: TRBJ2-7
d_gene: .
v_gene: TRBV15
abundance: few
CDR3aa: CATSIGLPYEQYF
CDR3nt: TGTGCCACCAGCATCGGACTGCCCTACGAGCAGTACTTC

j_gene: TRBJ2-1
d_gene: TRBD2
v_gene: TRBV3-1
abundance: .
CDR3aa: CASSLHGTSGGSYNEQFF
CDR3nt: TGTGCCAGCAGCCTGCACGGGACTAGCGGGGGATCCTACAATGAGCAGTTCTTC

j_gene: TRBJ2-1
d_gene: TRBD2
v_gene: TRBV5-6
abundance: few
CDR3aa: CASSLGALAGEEQFF
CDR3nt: TGTGCCAGCAGCTTGGGGGCCCTAGCGGGAGAGGAGCAGTTCTTC

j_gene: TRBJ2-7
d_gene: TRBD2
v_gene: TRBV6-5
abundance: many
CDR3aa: CASSYSAGGNEQYF
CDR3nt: TGTGCCAGCAGTTACTCTGCGGGAGGGAACGAGCAGTACTTC

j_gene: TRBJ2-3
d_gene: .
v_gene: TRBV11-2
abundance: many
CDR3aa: CASSFRDTQYF
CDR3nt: TGTGCCAGCAGCTTCCGAGATACGCAGTATTTT

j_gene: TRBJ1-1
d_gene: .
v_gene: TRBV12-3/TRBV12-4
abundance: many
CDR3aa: CASSFAAEAFF
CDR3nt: TGTGCCAGCAGTTTCGCAGCTGAAGCTTTCTTT

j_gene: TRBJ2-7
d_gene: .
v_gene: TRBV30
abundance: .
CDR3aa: CAWSATAGLEEQYF
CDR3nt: TGTGCCTGGAGTGCAACTGCGGGTTTAGAAGAGCAGTACTTC

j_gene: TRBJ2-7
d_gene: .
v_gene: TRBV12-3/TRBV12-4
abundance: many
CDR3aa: CASSLGESYYEQYF
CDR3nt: TGTGCCAGCAGTTTAGGGGAATCATACTACGAGCAGTACTTC

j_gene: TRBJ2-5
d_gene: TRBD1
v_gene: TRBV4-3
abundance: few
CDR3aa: CASSQDWTGDPLQETQYF
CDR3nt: TGCGCCAGCAGCCAAGACTGGACAGGGGACCCCCTACAAGAGACCCAGTACTTC

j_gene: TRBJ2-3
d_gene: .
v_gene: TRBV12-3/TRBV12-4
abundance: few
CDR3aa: CASGPLWTPGGDTQYF
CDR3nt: TGTGCCAGCGGCCCCCTGTGGACACCCGGCGGAGATACGCAGTATTTT

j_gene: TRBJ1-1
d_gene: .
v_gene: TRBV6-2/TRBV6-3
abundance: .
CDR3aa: CASYSWTEAFF
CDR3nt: TGTGCCAGCTACAGTTGGACTGAAGCTTTCTTT

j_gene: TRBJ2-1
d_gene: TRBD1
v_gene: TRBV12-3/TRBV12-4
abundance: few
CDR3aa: CASSAPGQGWNEQFF
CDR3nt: TGTGCCAGCAGTGCCCCAGGACAGGGGTGGAATGAGCAGTTCTTC

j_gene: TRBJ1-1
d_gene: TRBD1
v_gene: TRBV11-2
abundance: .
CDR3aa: CASSSLRQGEAFF
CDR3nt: TGTGCCAGCAGCTCACTACGACAGGGAGAAGCTTTCTTT

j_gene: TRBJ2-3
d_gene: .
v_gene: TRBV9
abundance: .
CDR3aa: CASSVDVGRADTQYF
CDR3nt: TGTGCCAGCAGCGTAGATGTGGGACGGGCAGATACGCAGTATTTT